This T cell receptor beta chain stems from a study of cytomegalovirus exposure and HLA in healthy donors (dated by TCRdb to 2016 to 2017). Some background on the complete study: According to an earlier analysis of around 600 of the donors, some 180 million T cells yielded 95 million to 140 million unique TCR beta sequences and 276 Gb of sequence data. An early release that covered about 640 HLA-typed donors contained approximately 300 gigabases of sequencing data and 80 million or so unique TCR sequences. Among the roughly 430 genotyped donors, around 81% belonged to the genetic ancestry cluster associated with self-reported Caucasian donors. The aim of the study was to test whether cataloging public T cell receptors could identify signatures of past pathogen exposure. The study profiled the T cell repertoires of approximately 700 subjects by immunosequencing and related them to cytomegalovirus serostatus. A separate validation cohort of roughly 110 different subjects was used in addition to the roughly 620-subject first cohort. The study combined high-throughput TCR immunosequencing, statistical association of individual TCRs with disease status, and machine learning to predict cytomegalovirus infection status. In a later analysis, previously published TCR beta repertoires from several hundred donors were re-analyzed and high-resolution HLA genotyping was added so that TCR occurrence patterns could be studied. The later analysis used no new phenotypic data to find candidate immune exposures, relying instead on TCR beta sequences and their occurrence across donors. To decide whether each TCR beta V gene segment behaved as functional or pseudogenic, an earlier analysis of approximately 600 of the donors relied on high-throughput TCR beta sequencing. Donor age, sex, ethnicity and CMV serostatus were collected together with the repertoire data. A later genetic analysis used genome-wide SNP genotypes for about 60% of the roughly 700 donors, treating that subset as a discovery cohort. Every discovery cohort repertoire had been produced on one sequencing platform. HLA typing covered class I and class II loci at four-digit resolution. The number of donors typed differed by locus, with about 629-640 for A, B, C, DRB1 and DQB1, around 500 for DQA1, about 610 for DPA1, and around 460 for DPB1. Because of strong linkage in the cohort, four or five DR-DQ haplotypes were treated as single units for association and clustering. Among some 400 genotyped donors of the cohort, an average of roughly 230,000 unique TCR beta nucleotide sequences was sequenced per donor, of which approximately 19% were non-productive. What the authors observed across the whole study: The study listed 150 to 200 TCR beta chains as associated with cytomegalovirus. Roughly uniform sequencing depth across donors was assumed in presence/absence analyses, although this assumption may not hold. A further reported finding was that TCR beta sequences accurately predicted the HLA-A and HLA-B alleles for most subjects in the first cohort. CMV serostatus was the only immune exposure information available for the cohort. While some public TCRs were present in many individuals, most TCR sequences turned up only very rarely across donors. In an earlier analysis of about 550 of the donors, most TCR beta V segments were observed in productive rearrangements about 90% or about 30% of the time, broadly matching IMGT annotations. In a later analysis, several top co-occurrence clusters were reported to appear linked to parvovirus B19, influenza, CMV and Epstein-Barr virus. The authors suggested that the approach could potentially be extended to other disease states and immunological phenotypes. A few of the identified cytomegalovirus-associated TCR beta chains were confirmed in vitro to be specific for cytomegalovirus antigens. A later genetic analysis associated a missense DCLRE1C variant with V-gene and J-gene trimming of TCR beta chains, and an independent cohort replicated the association. In a later analysis, HLA-associated TCR beta chains were found to be more clonally expanded and to have lower generation probabilities than equally common non-associated chains. Because HLA typing was unavailable for some donors at each locus, only the typed subset was used in association tests. In a later analysis, the rate of TCR association differed among HLA loci, with DRB1 alleles having the most associated TCRs and HLA-C alleles having the fewest. The classifier was reported to diagnose cytomegalovirus status with high specificity and sensitivity in both the original cohort and the validation cohort. Most CMV-associated TCR beta chains appeared to be HLA-restricted in a later analysis, and the HLA associations seemed to be driven largely by CMV exposure. Specific HLA alleles were associated with 15,000 to 20,000 TCR beta sequences at a false discovery rate of 0.05 in a later analysis. Correlated functional status among segregating V segments might be attributable to linkage disequilibrium, but an unknown experimental factor could not be ruled out. Because the 87-base-pair reads could not distinguish some IMGT-functional V segments, including TRBV6-2 and TRBV6-3, those segments were excluded. A cluster of highly shared sequence variants was judged likely to represent a technical artifact of the sequencing pipeline. In a later genetic analysis, fewer N-insertions in productive TCRs were reported among donors in an Asian-associated ancestry cluster than the approximately 630-donor mean. Because counts were too low, some 16 rarely observed V segments, including chromosome 9 orphons, were excluded from the earlier analysis of several hundred of the donors. When HLA alleles, especially DR and DQ, strongly co-occurred, attributing TCR associations to individual alleles was difficult. This cohort had only TCR beta chains sequenced, and the lack of alpha or paired-chain data limited which features could be detected.

This clone appeared many times. The target of this receptor is not known. Per-base quality was not reported, and no clone a single base away is much larger than it. In total, around 600 healthy bone marrow donors made up the cohort. At the time of sampling, all cohort members were nominally healthy, though unrecorded immune exposures were likely present. The donor was CMV seropositive and was included in the group of approximately 300 seropositive cohort members. A peripheral blood sample was collected from each donor, and TCR beta sequencing was performed on peripheral blood mononuclear cells. Genomic DNA was extracted from the blood cell samples with the Qiagen DNeasy Blood Extraction Kit. CDR1 and CDR2, looked up from the germline V gene, are SGHRS and YFSETQ. CDR3 length: 15 amino acids, cysteine to phenylalanine. Here the CDR3 DNA is all that survives: 45 bases in frame from base 1. Germline trimming amounts to 4 bases on V and 1 base on J, with 6 as the count of junction bases outside the gene matches.

Receptor libraries were prepared by the immunoSEQ multiplex PCR assay. A mixture of 60 forward primers for TCR Vbeta segments and 13 reverse primers for TCR Jbeta segments was used in the multiplex PCR. The CDR3 region of rearranged TCR beta genes was amplified from genomic DNA by a multiplex PCR assay. On the Illumina HiSeq System, the amplified TCR beta libraries were sequenced as 87-base-pair reads. On the authors' methods: In a later analysis, tens of millions of unique TCR beta chains were counted across the roughly 670 repertoires, and around 10 million of these chains were shared by at least two donors. A nearest-neighbor algorithm error-corrected the raw reads and collapsed the reads into unique sequences, merging closely related sequences to remove PCR and sequencing errors. Alignment of CDR3 sequences to IMGT reference sequences was used to assign V, D and J gene segments. Each retained sequence needed at least a six-nucleotide match to both a V gene segment and a J gene segment. A rearrangement was called productive if the CDR3 had no stop codons and remained in frame with V and J, and every other rearrangement was called non-productive. CDR3 was defined according to IMGT convention as the region running from the second conserved V-encoded cysteine to the conserved J-encoded phenylalanine. In an earlier analysis of around 640 of the donors, sequences lacking an unambiguous match to a single V gene segment were excluded. An earlier analysis of just under 600 of the donors called V segments functional above 56.7% productive rearrangements and segregating when the between-donor standard deviation exceeded 5%. To diagnose cytomegalovirus status from the catalog of TCR beta chain sequences, a statistical classification framework was built. A later analysis assigned V and J genes by comparing TCR nucleotide sequences with IMGT/GENE-DB human TR gene sequences. In a later analysis, CDR3 sequences and most-parsimonious VDJ recombination scenarios were assigned using the TCRdist pipeline. A later analysis defined each TCR beta chain by its CDR3 amino acid sequence plus V-gene family, and excluded reads lacking a unique V-gene family. As a way to deal with suspected cross-contamination and a sequencing artifact, a later analysis dropped 640 or so nucleotide sequences that were highly shared and had low generation probability. In a later analysis, a clonal expansion index for each public chain was calculated from normalized within-repertoire ranks of inferred template counts. A later analysis computed generation probabilities with a VDJ recombination model fitted to out-of-frame rearrangements, and checked the results against IGoR. Hypergeometric tests were used in a later analysis to score TCR-TCR, TCR-HLA and TCR-CMV co-occurrence, with a repertoire-size bias correction applied to the TCR pairs. In a later analysis, false discovery rates were estimated by permuting HLA or CMV assignments 20 times. In a later analysis, co-occurring TCRs were grouped using DBSCAN, with TCRdist sequence similarity added in when clustering inside HLA-allele-positive subsets. Co-occurrence clustering excluded repertoires with fewer than 30,000 or more than 120,000 public chains, plus five with anomalous nucleotide sharing. The source is immuneACCESS, and TCRdb retained only in-frame sequences with V and J called. Part of the clones is not carried over; for the studies checked, unresolved V genes explain less than half of this, and the remainder is unexplained. That table gives V, J and clone size, and the DNA gave D and trimming. The sample contains about 190,000 clones, 65% to 80% of them found a single time. The leading ten clones occupy about 5% of the sample.

Rearrangement joined TRBV5-1 to TRBJ2-3, with 7 bases aligning to TRBD2. Sequencing input: PBMCs. The source is a man younger than 45 in good health and CMV-seropositive. Here the CDR3 is given as CASSLTSVGTDTQYF. The DNA reads as follows: TGCGCCAGCAGCCTCACTAGCGTTGGCACAGATACGCAGTATTTT.